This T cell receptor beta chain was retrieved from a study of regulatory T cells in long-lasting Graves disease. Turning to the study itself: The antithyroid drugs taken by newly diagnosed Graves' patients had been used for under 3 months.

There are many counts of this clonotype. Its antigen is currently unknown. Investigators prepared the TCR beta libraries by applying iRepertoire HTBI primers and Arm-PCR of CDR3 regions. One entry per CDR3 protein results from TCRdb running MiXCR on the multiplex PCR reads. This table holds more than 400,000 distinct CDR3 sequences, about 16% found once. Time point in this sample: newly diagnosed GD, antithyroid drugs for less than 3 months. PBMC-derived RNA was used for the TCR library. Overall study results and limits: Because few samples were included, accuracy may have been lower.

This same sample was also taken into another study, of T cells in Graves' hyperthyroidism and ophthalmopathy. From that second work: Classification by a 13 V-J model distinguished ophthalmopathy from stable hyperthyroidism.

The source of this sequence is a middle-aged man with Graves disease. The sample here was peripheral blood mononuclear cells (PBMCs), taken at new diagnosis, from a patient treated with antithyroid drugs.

The CDR3 protein is CASSPPSGGYEQYF. CDR3 bases: TGTGCCAGCTCACCACCGAGCGGGGGATACGAGCAGTACTTC. The chain has TRBV18 and TRBJ2-7; 8 bases align to TRBD2. CDR3 size: 14 residues. V lost 0 bases, J lost 4 bases, and 2 bases stayed unmatched. The germline V gene encodes CDR1 KGHSH and CDR2 LQKENI. Variable domain in full (rest from reference TRBV18 and TRBJ2-7): NAGVMQNPRHLVRRRGQEARLRCSPMKGHSHVYWYRQLPEEGLKFMVYLQKENIIDESGMPKERFSAEFPKEGPSILRIQQVVRGDSAAYFCASSPPSGGYEQYFGPGTRLTVT.